This T cell receptor (beta chain) is from a study of beta chain features in type 1 diabetes. Study results and caveats: Among patients, naive, central memory and Treg TCRB repertoires appeared more similar than among healthy donors. Patients with Type 1 diabetes showed moderately but significantly shorter TCRB CDR3s in all four CD4+ subsets.

Sorting based on CD45RO/CCR7/CD25/CD127/CD95/CD27 separated CD4+ naive, central memory, regulatory and stem cell-like memory cells. Regarding this clone: The antigen remains unidentified.

The CDR3 runs 12 residues. Germline V gene data show CDR1 as MDHEN and CDR2 as SYDVKM. Trimming shortened V by 3 bases and J by 9 bases, and 9 bases separated the two germline ends. Expressed TCRB transcripts got sequenced, as all isolated RNA was reverse transcribed. TCRdb keeps only in-frame clones here, not all; method: immunoSEQ multiplex PCR. There are 130,000 to 150,000 clones in the sample; around 50% occur only once, and roughly 0.42% lies in the top ten. The specimen was Tregs from blood. This sequence originates from a man aged 18 to 30 in good health. The genes are TRBV28 and TRBJ1-5; no firm D call. For the CDR3, the DNA is TGTGCCAGCAGTTTCCTTGTTCGGCCCCAGCATTTT. Its translation: CASSFLVRPQHF.